This T cell receptor beta chain emerged from a study of yellow fever vaccine responses in identical twins. Regarding this clonotype: The antigen is unknown.

TCRdb reprocessed the RT-PCR reads via MiXCR and lists one record per CDR3 protein. The repertoire holds around 33,000 distinct CDR3 sequences, with approximately 54% as singletons. This CDR3 is built from 16 residues. V was pared by 1 base and J by 12 bases, with 7 bases of the junction left unmatched. Germline CDR1 reads LNHNV; CDR2 reads YYDKDF (reference sequence). The study, taken as a whole, reports: Reportedly, twins' vaccine T cell responses looked partly convergent and partly personalized.

The sample consisted of T cells from blood (PBMCs), unsorted or a sorted subset (not recorded which), taken before or after yellow fever vaccination (not recorded which). V and J are TRBV15 and TRBJ1-6, with 12 bases that match TRBD1. This clonotype was sampled from a woman under 30 who received the yellow fever vaccine. CDR3 region: CATSRAPGQGALPLHF. CDR3 bases: TGTGCCACCAGCAGAGCCCCGGGACAGGGGGCCTTACCCCTCCACTTT.